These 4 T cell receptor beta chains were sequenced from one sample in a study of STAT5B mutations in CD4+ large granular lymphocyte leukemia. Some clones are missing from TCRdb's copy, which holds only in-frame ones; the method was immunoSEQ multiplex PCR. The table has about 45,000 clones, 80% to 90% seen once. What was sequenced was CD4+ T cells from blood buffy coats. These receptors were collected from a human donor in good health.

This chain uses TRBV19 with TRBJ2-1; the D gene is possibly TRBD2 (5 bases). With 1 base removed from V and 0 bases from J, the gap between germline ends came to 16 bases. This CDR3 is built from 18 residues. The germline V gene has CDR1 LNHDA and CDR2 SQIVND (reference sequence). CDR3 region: CASSIGRGSASSYNEQFF. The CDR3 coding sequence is TGTGCCAGTAGTATAGGTAGAGGGAGTGCTAGCTCCTACAATGAGCAGTTCTTC.

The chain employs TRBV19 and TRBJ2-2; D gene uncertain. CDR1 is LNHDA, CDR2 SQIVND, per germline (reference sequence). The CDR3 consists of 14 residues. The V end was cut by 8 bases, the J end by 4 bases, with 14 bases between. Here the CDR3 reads CASRMGTGTGELFF. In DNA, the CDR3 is TGTGCCAGTCGAATGGGCACCGGCACCGGGGAGCTGTTTTTT.

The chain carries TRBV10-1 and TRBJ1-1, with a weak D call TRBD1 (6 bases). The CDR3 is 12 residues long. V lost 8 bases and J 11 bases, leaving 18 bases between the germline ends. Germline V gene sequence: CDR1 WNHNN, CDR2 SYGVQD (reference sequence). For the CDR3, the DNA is TGCGCCAGCTGGTCTCGGCAGGGGCAGGCTTTCTTT. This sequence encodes CASWSRQGQAFF.

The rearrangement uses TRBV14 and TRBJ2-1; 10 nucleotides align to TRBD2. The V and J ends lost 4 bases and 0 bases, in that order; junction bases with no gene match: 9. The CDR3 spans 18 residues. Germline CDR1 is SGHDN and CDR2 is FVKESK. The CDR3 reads CASSLSGSGGPSYNEQFF. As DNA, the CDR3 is TGTGCCAGCAGCCTAAGTGGTAGCGGGGGGCCCTCCTACAATGAGCAGTTCTTC.